These T cell receptor beta chains were read from a single sample in a study of cytomegalovirus exposure and HLA in healthy donors. Sequencing used immunoSEQ multiplex PCR; TCRdb keeps in-frame clones, though not all of them. The table shows 95,000 to 100,000 clones, with 75% to 90% occurring only once. Specimen: PBMCs. Every receptor here comes from a man aged 25-45 years in good health and CMV-seronegative. Each CDR3 is given with its conserved first and last residue. D genes are given only for firm matches. Clone size is shown for a subset of rows, as once, few, many or a class of expanded clone.

D	J	V	size	CDR3	DNA
NA	TRBJ1-1	TRBV6-1	NA	CASNPNRVEAFF	TGTGCCAGCAATCCGAACAGGGTCGAAGCTTTCTTT
NA	TRBJ2-5	TRBV7-9	NA	CASSPIPLGRETQYF	TGTGCCAGCAGCCCTATTCCCCTGGGGAGGGAGACCCAGTACTTC
NA	TRBJ1-2	TRBV25-1	NA	CASSEYWTTGYTF	TGTGCCAGCAGTGAATATTGGACAACTGGCTACACCTTC
NA	TRBJ2-7	TRBV19	once	CASSVKLGPTYEQYF	TGTGCCAGTAGTGTCAAGCTGGGGCCCACCTACGAGCAGTACTTC
TRBD2	TRBJ2-3	TRBV10-3	NA	CAISESGGRTDTQYF	TGTGCCATCAGTGAGTCTGGCGGGAGAACAGATACGCAGTATTTT
NA	TRBJ2-7	TRBV6-6	NA	CASSYPGGSSYEQYF	TGTGCCAGCAGTTACCCCGGGGGTAGCTCCTACGAGCAGTACTTC
NA	TRBJ2-1	TRBV2	NA	CASRPGLRYNEQFF	TGTGCCAGCAGGCCGGGACTCCGCTACAATGAGCAGTTCTTC
TRBD1	TRBJ2-2	TRBV7-9	NA	CASTLKGAQNTGELFF	TGTGCCAGCACTTTAAAGGGGGCCCAGAACACCGGGGAGCTGTTTTTT
TRBD1	TRBJ1-4	TRBV28	NA	CASSPTGVGEKLFF	TGTGCCAGCAGTCCGACAGGGGTAGGTGAAAAACTGTTTTTT
TRBD2	TRBJ2-1	TRBV5-1	NA	CASSLGSGRNEQFF	TGCGCCAGCAGCTTGGGGAGCGGGAGGAATGAGCAGTTCTTC
TRBD2	TRBJ2-3	TRBV4-1	NA	CASSQVTSGGTTDTQYF	TGCGCCAGCAGCCAAGTGACTAGCGGGGGGACCACAGATACGCAGTATTTT
TRBD1	TRBJ2-7	TRBV5-6	NA	CASSLVDRGPSEQYF	TGTGCCAGCAGCTTGGTAGACAGGGGTCCTTCCGAGCAGTACTTC
TRBD2	TRBJ2-3	TRBV9	NA	CASSVSAGESTDTQYF	TGTGCCAGCAGCGTATCTGCGGGGGAAAGCACAGATACGCAGTATTTT
NA	TRBJ1-5	TRBV5-6	NA	CASSLGQTSNQPQHF	TGTGCCAGCAGCTTGGGACAGACTAGCAATCAGCCCCAGCATTTT
NA	TRBJ2-3	TRBV5-1	NA	CASSLDSTDTQYF	TGCGCCAGCAGCTTGGACTCGACAGATACGCAGTATTTT
TRBD1	TRBJ2-6	TRBV4-1	NA	CASSRATGSGANVLTF	TGCGCCAGCAGCCGGGCGACAGGGTCTGGGGCCAACGTCCTGACTTTC
NA	TRBJ1-3	TRBV28	once	CASSSGALNSGNTIYF	TGTGCCAGCAGTTCGGGAGCGCTAAACTCTGGAAACACCATATATTTT
TRBD1	TRBJ1-2	TRBV28	few	CASSLGQGIGPGYTF	TGTGCCAGCAGTTTGGGACAGGGAATTGGGCCTGGCTACACCTTC
NA	TRBJ1-1	TRBV6-6	NA	CASSIESQNTEAFF	TGTGCCAGCAGCATCGAATCACAGAACACTGAAGCTTTCTTT
NA	TRBJ2-5	TRBV11-1	NA	CASSRGRGETQYF	TGTGCCAGCAGCCGGGGCCGGGGGGAGACCCAGTACTTC
NA	TRBJ1-1	TRBV28	NA	CASSLGIGGGEMNTEAFF	TGTGCCAGCAGTTTAGGTATAGGGGGTGGTGAGATGAACACTGAAGCTTTCTTT
NA	TRBJ1-5	TRBV7-8	once	CASSLRRTSGSNQPQHF	TGTGCCAGCAGCTTACGTCGAACATCAGGGAGCAATCAGCCCCAGCATTTT
NA	TRBJ2-7	TRBV20-1	NA	CSAKQHYEQYF	TGCAGTGCCAAACAGCACTACGAGCAGTACTTC
TRBD2	TRBJ2-3	TRBV14	NA	CASSQEGLAGADTQYF	TGTGCCAGCAGCCAAGAGGGACTAGCGGGAGCAGATACGCAGTATTTT
NA	TRBJ2-7	TRBV20-1	NA	CSAVTGYEQYF	TGCAGTGCTGTTACAGGGTACGAGCAGTACTTC
TRBD1	TRBJ1-5	TRBV4-1	NA	CASSPGQVNPNQPQHF	TGCGCCAGCAGCCCGGGACAGGTAAACCCCAATCAGCCCCAGCATTTT
NA	TRBJ2-1	TRBV6-1	NA	CASSEYYNEQFF	TGTGCCAGCAGTGAGTACTACAATGAGCAGTTCTTC
NA	TRBJ1-4	TRBV28	NA	CASSLKVSRQWIYEKLFF	TGTGCCAGCAGTTTAAAGGTGTCAAGACAGTGGATTTATGAAAAACTGTTTTTT
TRBD1	TRBJ2-7	TRBV6-5	NA	CASSGQAQPYEQYF	TGTGCCAGCAGTGGACAGGCTCAGCCCTACGAGCAGTACTTC
NA	TRBJ1-6	TRBV15	NA	CATSREGSTGIHSPLHF	TGTGCCACCAGCAGAGAGGGGTCCACAGGGATTCATTCACCCCTCCACTTT
NA	TRBJ1-2	TRBV4-2	NA	CASSPGLGYTF	TGTGCCAGCAGCCCAGGTTTAGGCTACACCTTC
NA	TRBJ1-1	TRBV13	once	CASSQPRGKGWETEAFF	TGTGCCAGCAGCCAGCCCCGGGGTAAAGGTTGGGAGACTGAAGCTTTCTTT
NA	TRBJ2-3	TRBV14	NA	CASSQDMRDTQYF	TGTGCCAGCAGCCAAGATATGAGAGATACGCAGTATTTT
NA	TRBJ2-7	TRBV30	NA	CAWGSPYEQYF	TGTGCCTGGGGCAGTCCCTACGAGCAGTACTTC
TRBD1	TRBJ2-7	TRBV18	NA	CASSPGTDSYEQYF	TGTGCCAGCTCACCAGGGACAGACTCCTACGAGCAGTACTTC
NA	TRBJ2-7	TRBV6-5	NA	CASSYSRQTTYEQYF	TGTGCCAGCAGTTACTCGAGACAGACGACCTACGAGCAGTACTTC
TRBD1	TRBJ2-2	TRBV2	NA	CASRRQGTTGELFF	TGTGCCAGCAGGAGACAGGGGACGACCGGGGAGCTGTTTTTT
TRBD1	TRBJ2-1	TRBV18	NA	CASSSGTGPYNEQFF	TGTGCCAGCTCGTCCGGGACAGGGCCCTACAATGAGCAGTTCTTC
TRBD1	TRBJ2-1	TRBV9	NA	CASSVFGTDYNEQFF	TGTGCCAGCAGCGTATTTGGGACAGACTACAATGAGCAGTTCTTC
NA	TRBJ2-7	TRBV7-8	NA	CASSPAGFSTPYEQYF	TGTGCCAGCAGCCCCGCGGGCTTTAGCACCCCCTACGAGCAGTACTTC
TRBD1	TRBJ2-3	TRBV28	NA	CASRDYRGTNTDTQYF	TGTGCCAGCAGGGATTACAGGGGTACTAACACAGATACGCAGTATTTT
NA	TRBJ2-5	TRBV14	NA	CASSLGTPRGTQYF	TGTGCCAGCAGCCTAGGGACACCGAGAGGGACCCAGTACTTC
NA	TRBJ1-2	TRBV4-2	NA	CASSQEAEHYGYTF	TGTGCCAGCAGCCAAGAAGCGGAGCACTATGGCTACACCTTC
NA	TRBJ1-3	TRBV9	NA	CASSFAPGDSGNTIYF	TGTGCCAGCAGCTTTGCCCCAGGGGACTCTGGAAACACCATATATTTT
TRBD2	TRBJ2-2	TRBV30	NA	CASLGLAGGPQTGELFF	TGTGCCTCCCTCGGACTAGCGGGAGGGCCCCAAACCGGGGAGCTGTTTTTT
NA	TRBJ2-1	TRBV9	NA	CASSPTWTVGNEQFF	TGTGCCAGCAGCCCGACGTGGACAGTAGGCAATGAGCAGTTCTTC
NA	TRBJ1-1	TRBV30	NA	CAWSVEANTEAFF	TGTGCCTGGAGTGTAGAGGCAAACACTGAAGCTTTCTTT
TRBD1	TRBJ2-1	TRBV6-5	NA	CASSQGASMNEQFF	TGTGCCAGCAGTCAGGGGGCTTCGATGAATGAGCAGTTCTTC
TRBD2	TRBJ2-3	TRBV27	NA	CASTLRGEVGLADTDTQYF	TGTGCCAGTACCCTGAGGGGGGAAGTGGGACTAGCAGACACAGATACGCAGTATTTT
TRBD1	TRBJ1-6	TRBV18	few	CASSTGTGNSPLHF	TGTGCCAGCTCAACCGGGACAGGGAATTCACCCCTCCACTTT
NA	TRBJ2-7	TRBV11-3	NA	CASILGGGGSITYEQYF	TGTGCCAGCATCTTAGGGGGGGGCGGGAGTATCACCTACGAGCAGTACTTC
TRBD1	TRBJ1-4	TRBV5-6	NA	CASSPHPDRENEKLFF	TGTGCCAGCAGCCCCCACCCGGACAGGGAAAATGAAAAACTGTTTTTT
TRBD2	TRBJ2-7	TRBV29-1	NA	CSVASGGDSYSYEQYF	TGCAGCGTTGCTAGCGGGGGGGACTCATACTCCTACGAGCAGTACTTC